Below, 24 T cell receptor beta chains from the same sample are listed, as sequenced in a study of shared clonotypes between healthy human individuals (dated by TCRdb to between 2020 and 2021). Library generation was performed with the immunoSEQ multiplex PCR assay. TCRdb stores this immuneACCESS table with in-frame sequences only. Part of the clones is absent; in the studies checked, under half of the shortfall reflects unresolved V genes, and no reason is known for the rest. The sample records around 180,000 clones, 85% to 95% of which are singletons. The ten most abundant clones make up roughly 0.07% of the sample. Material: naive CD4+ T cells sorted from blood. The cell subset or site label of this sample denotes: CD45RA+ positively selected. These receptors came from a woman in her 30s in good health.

CDR3 nucleotide sequence: TGTGCCAGCAGTTTCCCCTCGGGGGAGTCAGCTTTCTTT. Amino acids: CASSFPSGESAFF. The chain combines TRBV28 with TRBJ1-1, with D perhaps TRBD1 (5 bases). The CDR3 has 13 amino acids. V lost 3 bases and J 10 bases, leaving 15 bases between the germline ends. Germline loops: CDR1 MDHEN, CDR2 SYDVKM.

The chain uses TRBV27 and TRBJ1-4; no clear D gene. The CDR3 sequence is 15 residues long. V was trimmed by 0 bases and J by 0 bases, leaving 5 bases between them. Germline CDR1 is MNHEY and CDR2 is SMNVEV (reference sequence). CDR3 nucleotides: TGTGCCAGCAGTTTATCCAGAGCAACTAATGAAAAACTGTTTTTT. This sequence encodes CASSLSRATNEKLFF.

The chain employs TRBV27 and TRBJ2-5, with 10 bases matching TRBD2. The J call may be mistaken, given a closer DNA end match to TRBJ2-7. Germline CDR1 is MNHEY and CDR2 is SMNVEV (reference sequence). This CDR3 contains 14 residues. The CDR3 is CASRVAGGSYEQYF. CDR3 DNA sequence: TGTGCCAGCAGGGTAGCGGGAGGCTCCTACGAGCAGTACTTC.

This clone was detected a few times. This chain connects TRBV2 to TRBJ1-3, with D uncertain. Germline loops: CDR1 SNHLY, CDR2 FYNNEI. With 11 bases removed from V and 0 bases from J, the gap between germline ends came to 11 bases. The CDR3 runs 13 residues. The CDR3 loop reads CALKGSSGNTIYF. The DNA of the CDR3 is TGTGCCCTGAAGGGCAGCTCTGGAAACACCATATATTTT.

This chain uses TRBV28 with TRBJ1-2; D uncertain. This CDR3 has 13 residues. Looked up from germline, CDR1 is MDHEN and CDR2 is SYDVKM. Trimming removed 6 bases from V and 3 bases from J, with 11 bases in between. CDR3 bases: TGTGCCAGCAGCCGGGCCCAGTACTATGGCTACACCTTC. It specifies CASSRAQYYGYTF.

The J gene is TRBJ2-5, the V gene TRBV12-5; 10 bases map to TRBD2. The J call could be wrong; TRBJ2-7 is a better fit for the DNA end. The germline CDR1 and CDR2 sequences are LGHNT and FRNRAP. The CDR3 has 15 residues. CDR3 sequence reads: CASGFGLAGEVEQYF. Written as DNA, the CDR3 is TGTGCTAGTGGTTTTGGGCTAGCGGGAGAGGTCGAGCAGTACTTC.

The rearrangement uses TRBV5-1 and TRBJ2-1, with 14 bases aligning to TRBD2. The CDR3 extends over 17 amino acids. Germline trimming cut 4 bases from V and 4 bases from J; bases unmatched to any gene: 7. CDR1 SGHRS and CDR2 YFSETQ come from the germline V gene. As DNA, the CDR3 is TGCGCCAGCAGCCATGGGACTAGCGGGAGTATTTACAATGAGCAGTTCTTC. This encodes CASSHGTSGSIYNEQFF.

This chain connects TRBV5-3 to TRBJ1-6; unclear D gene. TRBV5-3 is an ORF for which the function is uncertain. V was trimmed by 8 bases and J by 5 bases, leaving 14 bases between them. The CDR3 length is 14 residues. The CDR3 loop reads CASTSATNNSPLHF. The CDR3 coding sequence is TGTGCCAGCACCTCGGCAACCAATAATTCACCCCTCCACTTT.

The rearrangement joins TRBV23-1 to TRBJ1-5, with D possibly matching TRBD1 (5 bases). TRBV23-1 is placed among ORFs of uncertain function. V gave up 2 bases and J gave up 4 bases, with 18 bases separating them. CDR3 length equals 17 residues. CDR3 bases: TGCGCCAGCAGTCAACTGGTTCGGGACCGAAAGAATCAGCCCCAGCATTTT. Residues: CASSQLVRDRKNQPQHF.

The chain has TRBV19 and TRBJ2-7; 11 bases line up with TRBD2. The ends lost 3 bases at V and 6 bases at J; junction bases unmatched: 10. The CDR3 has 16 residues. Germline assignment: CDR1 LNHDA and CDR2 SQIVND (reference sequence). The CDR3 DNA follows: TGTGCCAGTAGTATTCAGGCTAGCGGGAGGTCGGGCGAGCAGTACTTC. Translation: CASSIQASGRSGEQYF. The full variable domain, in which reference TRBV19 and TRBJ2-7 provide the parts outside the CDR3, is DGGITQSPKYLFRKEGQNVTLSCEQNLNHDAMYWYRQDPGQGLRLIYYSQIVNDFQKGDIAEGYSVSREKKESFPLTVTSAQKNPTAFYLCASSIQASGRSGEQYFGPGTRLTVT.

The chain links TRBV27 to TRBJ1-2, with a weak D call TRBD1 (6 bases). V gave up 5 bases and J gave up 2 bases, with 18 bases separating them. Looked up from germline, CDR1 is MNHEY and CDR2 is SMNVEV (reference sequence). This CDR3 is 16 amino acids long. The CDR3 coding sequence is TGTGCCAGCAGTCTCTCCGACAGGACCGGGAACTATGGCTACACCTTC. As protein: CASSLSDRTGNYGYTF.

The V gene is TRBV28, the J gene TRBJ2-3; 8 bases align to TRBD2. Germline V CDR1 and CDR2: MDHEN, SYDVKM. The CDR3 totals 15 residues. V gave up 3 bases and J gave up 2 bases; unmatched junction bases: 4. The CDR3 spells CASSFLAGSTDTQYF. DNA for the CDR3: TGTGCCAGCAGTTTCCTAGCGGGCTCCACAGATACGCAGTATTTT.

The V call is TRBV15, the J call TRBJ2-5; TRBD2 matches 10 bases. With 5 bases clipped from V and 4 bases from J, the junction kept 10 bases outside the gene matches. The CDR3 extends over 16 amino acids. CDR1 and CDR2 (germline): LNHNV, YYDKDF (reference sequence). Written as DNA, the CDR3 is TGTGCCACCAGCTCATCGGGACTAGCGCGAGGAGAGACCCAGTACTTC. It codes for CATSSSGLARGETQYF.

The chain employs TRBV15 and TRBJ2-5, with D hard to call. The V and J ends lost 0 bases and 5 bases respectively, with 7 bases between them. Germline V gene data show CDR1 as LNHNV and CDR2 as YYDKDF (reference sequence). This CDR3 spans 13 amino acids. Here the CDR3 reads CATSRESTETQYF. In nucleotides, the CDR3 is TGTGCCACCAGCAGAGAATCAACGGAGACCCAGTACTTC.

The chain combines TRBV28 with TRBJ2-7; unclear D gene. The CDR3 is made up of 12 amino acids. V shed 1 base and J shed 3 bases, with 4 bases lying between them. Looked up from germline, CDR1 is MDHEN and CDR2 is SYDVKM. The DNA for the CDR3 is TGTGCCAGCAGTTTATTTTACTACGAGCAGTACTTC. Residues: CASSLFYYEQYF.

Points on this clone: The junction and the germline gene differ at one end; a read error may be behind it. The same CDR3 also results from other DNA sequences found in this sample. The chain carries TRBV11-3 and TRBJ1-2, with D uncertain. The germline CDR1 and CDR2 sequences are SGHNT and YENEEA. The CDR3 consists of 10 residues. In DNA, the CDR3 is TGCGCCAGCAGCTTTGGTGGCTACACCTTC. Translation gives CASSFGGYTF.

The CDR3 is CASSPGGQLNQPQHF. The CDR3 DNA reads TGTGCCAGCTCACCGGGGGGACAGCTTAATCAGCCCCAGCATTTT. This chain connects TRBV18 to TRBJ1-5, with TRBD1 matching over 7 bases. Germline lookup yields CDR1 KGHSH and CDR2 LQKENI. V shed 3 bases, J shed 4 bases, and the junction held 6 bases outside the gene matches. CDR3 length: 15 residues.

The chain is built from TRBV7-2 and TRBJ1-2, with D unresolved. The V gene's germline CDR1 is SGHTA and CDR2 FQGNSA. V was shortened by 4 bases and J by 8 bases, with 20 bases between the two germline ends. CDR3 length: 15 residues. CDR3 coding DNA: TGTGCCAGCAGCTCGGGAACGATGAGGGTGGAGGGCTACACCTTC. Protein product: CASSSGTMRVEGYTF.

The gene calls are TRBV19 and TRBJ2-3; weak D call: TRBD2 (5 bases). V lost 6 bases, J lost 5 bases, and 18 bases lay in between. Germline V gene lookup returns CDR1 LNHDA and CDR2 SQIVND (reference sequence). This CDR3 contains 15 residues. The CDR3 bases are TGTGCCAGTAGATCGTGGCTGGGCCGGGGAGATACGCAGTATTTT. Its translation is CASRSWLGRGDTQYF.

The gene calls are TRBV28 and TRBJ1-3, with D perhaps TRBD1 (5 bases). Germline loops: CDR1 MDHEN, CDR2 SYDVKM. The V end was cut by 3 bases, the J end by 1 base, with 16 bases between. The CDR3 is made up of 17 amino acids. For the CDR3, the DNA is TGTGCCAGCAGTTTGGTTCTCGGGGGATTTTCTGGAAACACCATATATTTT. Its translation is CASSLVLGGFSGNTIYF.

CDR3 in amino acids: CASSTFRSSYEQYF. The CDR3 DNA sequence: TGTGCCAGCTCGACATTTAGGAGCTCCTACGAGCAGTACTTC. The chain has TRBV6-5 and TRBJ2-7; no clear D. Germline V gene lookup returns CDR1 MNHEY and CDR2 SVGAGI. Deletions cut 8 bases from V and 0 bases from J, with 14 bases between. The CDR3 sequence is 14 residues long.

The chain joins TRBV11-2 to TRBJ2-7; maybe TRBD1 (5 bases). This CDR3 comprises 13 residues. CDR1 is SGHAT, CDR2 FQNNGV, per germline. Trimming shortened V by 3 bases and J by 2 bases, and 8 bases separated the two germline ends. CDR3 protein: CASSLRQTYEQYF. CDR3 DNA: TGTGCCAGCAGCTTGAGACAGACCTACGAGCAGTACTTC.

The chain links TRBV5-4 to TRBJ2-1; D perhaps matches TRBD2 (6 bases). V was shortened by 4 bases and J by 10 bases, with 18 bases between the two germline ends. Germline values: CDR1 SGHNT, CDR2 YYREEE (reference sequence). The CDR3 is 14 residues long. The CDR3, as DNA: TGTGCCAGCAGCCCTCCGGGACTCCGCGAGGAGCAGTTCTTC. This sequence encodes CASSPPGLREEQFF.

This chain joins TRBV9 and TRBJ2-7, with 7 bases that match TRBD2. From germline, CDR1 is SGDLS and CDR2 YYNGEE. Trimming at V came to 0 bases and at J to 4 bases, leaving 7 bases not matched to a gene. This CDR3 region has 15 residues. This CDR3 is CASSVGGSANYEQYF. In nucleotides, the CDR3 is TGTGCCAGCAGCGTAGGCGGGAGCGCTAATTACGAGCAGTACTTC.